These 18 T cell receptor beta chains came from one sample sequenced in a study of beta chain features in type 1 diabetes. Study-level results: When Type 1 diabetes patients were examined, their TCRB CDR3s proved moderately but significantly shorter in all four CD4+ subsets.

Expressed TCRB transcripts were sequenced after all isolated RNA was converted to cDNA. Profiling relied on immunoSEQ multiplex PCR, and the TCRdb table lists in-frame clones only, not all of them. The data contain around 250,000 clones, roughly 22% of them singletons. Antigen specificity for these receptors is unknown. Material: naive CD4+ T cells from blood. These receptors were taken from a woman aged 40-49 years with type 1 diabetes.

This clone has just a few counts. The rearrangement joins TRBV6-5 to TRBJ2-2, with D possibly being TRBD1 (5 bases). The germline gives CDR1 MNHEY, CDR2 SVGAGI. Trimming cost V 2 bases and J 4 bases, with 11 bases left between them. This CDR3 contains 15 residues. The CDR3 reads CASSYGAVGTGELFF. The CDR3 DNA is TGTGCCAGCAGTTACGGGGCTGTGGGCACCGGGGAGCTGTTTTTT.

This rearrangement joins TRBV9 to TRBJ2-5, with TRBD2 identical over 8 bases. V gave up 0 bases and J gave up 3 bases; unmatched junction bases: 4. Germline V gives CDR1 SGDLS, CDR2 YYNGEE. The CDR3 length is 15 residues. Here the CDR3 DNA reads TGTGCCAGCAGCGTAGGTGGGACTAGGGAAGAGACCCAGTACTTC. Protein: CASSVGGTREETQYF.

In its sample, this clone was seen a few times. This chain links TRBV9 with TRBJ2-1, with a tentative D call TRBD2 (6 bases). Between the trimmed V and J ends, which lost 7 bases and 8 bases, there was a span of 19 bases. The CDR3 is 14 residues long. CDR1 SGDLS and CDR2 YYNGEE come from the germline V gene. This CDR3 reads CASSLRDALHEQFF. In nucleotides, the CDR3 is TGTGCCAGCTCACTGCGGGACGCTCTCCATGAGCAGTTCTTC.

CDR3 nucleotides: TGTGCCAGCAGCCTACAGGGGTTGAACACCGGGGAGCTGTTTTTT. Its protein product is CASSLQGLNTGELFF. The genes are TRBV6-5 and TRBJ2-2; 7 bases are shared with TRBD1. Germline values: CDR1 MNHEY, CDR2 SVGAGI. The CDR3 extends over 15 amino acids. The ends lost 6 bases at V and 1 base at J; junction bases unmatched: 5.

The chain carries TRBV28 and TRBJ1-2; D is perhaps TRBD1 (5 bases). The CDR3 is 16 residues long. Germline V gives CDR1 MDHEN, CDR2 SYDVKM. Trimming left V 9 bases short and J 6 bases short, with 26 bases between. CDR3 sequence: CASKLSSTALTNGYTF. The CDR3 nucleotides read TGTGCCAGTAAGCTTTCCTCGACAGCCTTGACGAATGGCTACACCTTC.

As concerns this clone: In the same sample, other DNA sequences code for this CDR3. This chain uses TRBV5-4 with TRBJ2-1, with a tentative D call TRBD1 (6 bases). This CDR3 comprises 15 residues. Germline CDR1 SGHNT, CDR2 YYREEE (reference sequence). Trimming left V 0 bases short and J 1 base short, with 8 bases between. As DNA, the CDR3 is TGTGCCAGCAGCTTGGGGCAGGGGTCCTACAATGAGCAGTTCTTC. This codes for CASSLGQGSYNEQFF.

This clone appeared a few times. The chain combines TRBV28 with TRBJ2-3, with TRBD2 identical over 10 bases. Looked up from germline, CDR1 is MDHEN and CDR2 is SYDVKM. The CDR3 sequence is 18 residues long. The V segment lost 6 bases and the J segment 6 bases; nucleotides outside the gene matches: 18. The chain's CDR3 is CASRVGGASGSSEDTQYF. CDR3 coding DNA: TGTGCCAGCAGAGTTGGGGGCGCTAGCGGGAGTTCAGAGGATACGCAGTATTTT. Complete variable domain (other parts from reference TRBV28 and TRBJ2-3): DVKVTQSSRYLVKRTGEKVFLECVQDMDHENMFWYRQDPGLGLRLIYFSYDVKMKEKGDIPEGYSVSREKKERFSLILESASTNQTSMYLCASRVGGASGSSEDTQYFGPGTRLTVL.

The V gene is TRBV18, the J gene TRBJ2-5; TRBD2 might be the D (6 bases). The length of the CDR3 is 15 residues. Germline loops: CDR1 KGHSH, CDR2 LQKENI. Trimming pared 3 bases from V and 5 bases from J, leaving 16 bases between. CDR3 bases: TGTGCCAGCTCACCGGCGGGACTGCCTGGGGAGACCCAGTACTTC. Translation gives CASSPAGLPGETQYF.

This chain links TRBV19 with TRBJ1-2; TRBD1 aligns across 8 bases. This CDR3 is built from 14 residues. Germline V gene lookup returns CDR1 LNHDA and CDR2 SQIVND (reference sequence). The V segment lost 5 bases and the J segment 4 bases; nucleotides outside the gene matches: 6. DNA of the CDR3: TGTGCCAGTAGTCCCATCGGACAGGGCTATGGCTACACCTTC. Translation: CASSPIGQGYGYTF. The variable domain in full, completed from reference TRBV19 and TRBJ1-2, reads DGGITQSPKYLFRKEGQNVTLSCEQNLNHDAMYWYRQDPGQGLRLIYYSQIVNDFQKGDIAEGYSVSREKKESFPLTVTSAQKNPTAFYLCASSPIGQGYGYTFGSGTRLTVV.

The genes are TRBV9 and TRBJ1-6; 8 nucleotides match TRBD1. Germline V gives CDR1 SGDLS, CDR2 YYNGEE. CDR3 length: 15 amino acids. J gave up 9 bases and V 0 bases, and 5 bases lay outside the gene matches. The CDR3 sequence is CASSVGDRHTSPLHF. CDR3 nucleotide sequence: TGTGCCAGCAGCGTAGGGGACAGGCACACTTCACCCCTCCACTTT. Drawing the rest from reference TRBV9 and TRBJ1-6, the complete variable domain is DSGVTQTPKHLITATGQRVTLRCSPRSGDLSVYWYQQSLDQGLQFLIQYYNGEERAKGNILERFSAQQFPDLHSELNLSSLELGDSALYFCASSVGDRHTSPLHFGNGTRLTVT.

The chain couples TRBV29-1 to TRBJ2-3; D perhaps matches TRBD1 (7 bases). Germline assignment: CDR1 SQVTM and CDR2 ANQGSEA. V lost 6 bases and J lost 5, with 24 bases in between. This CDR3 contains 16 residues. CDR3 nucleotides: TGCAGCGTGCCCGGACAGGCGAGGGGGGCCCGAGATACGCAGTATTTT. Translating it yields CSVPGQARGARDTQYF.

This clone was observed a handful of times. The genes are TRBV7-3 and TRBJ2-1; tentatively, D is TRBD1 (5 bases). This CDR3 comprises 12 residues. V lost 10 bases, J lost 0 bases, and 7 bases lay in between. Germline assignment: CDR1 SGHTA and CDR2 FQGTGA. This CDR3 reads CATGFSYNEQFF. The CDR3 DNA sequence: TGTGCCACAGGGTTCTCCTACAATGAGCAGTTCTTC.

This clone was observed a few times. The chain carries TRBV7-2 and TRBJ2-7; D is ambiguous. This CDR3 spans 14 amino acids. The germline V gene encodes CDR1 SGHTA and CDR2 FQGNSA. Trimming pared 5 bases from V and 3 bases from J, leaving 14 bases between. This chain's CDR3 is CASSPTEQYYEQYF. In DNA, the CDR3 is TGTGCCAGCAGCCCCACGGAACAGTACTACGAGCAGTACTTC.

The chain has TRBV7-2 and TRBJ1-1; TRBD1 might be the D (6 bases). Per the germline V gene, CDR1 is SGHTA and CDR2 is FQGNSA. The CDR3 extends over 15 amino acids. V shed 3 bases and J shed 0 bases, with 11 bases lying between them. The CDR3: CASSFIGTLNTEAFF. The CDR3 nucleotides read TGTGCCAGCAGCTTCATAGGGACACTGAACACTGAAGCTTTCTTT.

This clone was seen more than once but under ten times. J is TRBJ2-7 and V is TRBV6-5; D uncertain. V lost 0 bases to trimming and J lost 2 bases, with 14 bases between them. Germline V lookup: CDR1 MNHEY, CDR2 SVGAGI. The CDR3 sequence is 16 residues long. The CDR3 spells CASSYSEPRSPYEQYF. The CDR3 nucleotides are TGTGCCAGCAGTTACTCTGAGCCGCGGAGCCCCTACGAGCAGTACTTC.

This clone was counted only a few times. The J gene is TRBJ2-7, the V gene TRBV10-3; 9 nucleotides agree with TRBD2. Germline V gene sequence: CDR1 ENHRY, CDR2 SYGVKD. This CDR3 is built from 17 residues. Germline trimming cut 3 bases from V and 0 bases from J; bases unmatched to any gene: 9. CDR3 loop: CAISDFLSGSYSYEQYF. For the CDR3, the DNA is TGTGCCATCAGTGATTTCCTTAGCGGGAGTTACTCCTACGAGCAGTACTTC.

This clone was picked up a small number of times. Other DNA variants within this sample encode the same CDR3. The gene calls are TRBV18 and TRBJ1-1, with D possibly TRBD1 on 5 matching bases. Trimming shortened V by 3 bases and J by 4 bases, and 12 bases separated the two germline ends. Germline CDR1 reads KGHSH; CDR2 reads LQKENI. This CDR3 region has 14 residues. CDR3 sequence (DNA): TGTGCCAGCTCACCCCCCGGGGGGGGCACTGAAGCTTTCTTT. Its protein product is CASSPPGGGTEAFF.

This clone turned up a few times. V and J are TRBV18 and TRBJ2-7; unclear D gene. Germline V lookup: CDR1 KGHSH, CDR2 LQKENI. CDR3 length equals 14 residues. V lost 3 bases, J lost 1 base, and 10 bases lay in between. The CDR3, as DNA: TGTGCCAGCTCACCGAGCCCTCAATCCTACGAGCAGTACTTC. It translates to CASSPSPQSYEQYF.